This TCR beta chain was retrieved from a study of cytomegalovirus exposure and HLA in healthy donors. Study results and caveats: A later analysis associated 16,951 TCR beta sequences with HLA alleles at a 0.05 false discovery rate. In a later analysis, the majority of CMV-associated beta chains seemingly showed HLA restriction. In a later analysis, HLA-C alleles had the fewest associated TCRs, DRB1 alleles the most. Three CMV-associated chains proved CMV antigen-specific in vitro.

To note about this clone: Its antigen is still unknown.

This CDR3 is built from 18 residues. V shed 0 bases, J shed 4 bases, and the junction held 9 bases outside the gene matches. Germline assignment: CDR1 SGHVS and CDR2 FNYEAQ. Vbeta (60) and Jbeta (13) primers were used in the PCR. Some clones are missing from TCRdb's copy, which holds only in-frame ones; the method was immunoSEQ multiplex PCR. The repertoire has roughly 200,000 clones, 65% to 85% of them found once; the top ten carry around 1.7%. This chain connects TRBV7-6 to TRBJ2-3, with 11 nucleotides matching TRBD2. The source material was PBMCs. The TCR was taken from a man aged 45-65 years in good health and CMV-seronegative. CDR3 protein: CASSLANFLAGGSDTQYF. The CDR3 bases are TGTGCCAGCAGCTTAGCGAATTTTCTAGCGGGAGGTTCAGATACGCAGTATTTT.